This TCR beta chain was identified in a study of cytomegalovirus exposure and HLA in healthy donors. The study ran its PCR with 60 Vbeta and 13 Jbeta primers. This table comes from immunoSEQ multiplex PCR, and its TCRdb copy is limited to in-frame clones, with some not included. The sample includes 200,000 to 250,000 clones, approximately 79% seen only once; the top ten take roughly 1.5%. The CDR3 sequence is 15 residues long. Per germline, CDR1 MDHEN and CDR2 SYDVKM. V trimming: 2 bases; J trimming: 3 bases; junction bases outside the gene matches: 5. Sequenced input: PBMCs. This sequence originates from a middle-aged man in good health and CMV-seronegative. The gene calls are TRBV28 and TRBJ2-7; 9 nucleotides align to TRBD2. CDR3 coding DNA: TGTGCCAGCAGTTTACGGGCTAGCGGGGACTACGAGCAGTACTTC. Translation: CASSLRASGDYEQYF. The variable domain in full, with the rest retrieved from reference TRBV28 and TRBJ2-7, is DVKVTQSSRYLVKRTGEKVFLECVQDMDHENMFWYRQDPGLGLRLIYFSYDVKMKEKGDIPEGYSVSREKKERFSLILESASTNQTSMYLCASSLRASGDYEQYFGPGTRLTVT.